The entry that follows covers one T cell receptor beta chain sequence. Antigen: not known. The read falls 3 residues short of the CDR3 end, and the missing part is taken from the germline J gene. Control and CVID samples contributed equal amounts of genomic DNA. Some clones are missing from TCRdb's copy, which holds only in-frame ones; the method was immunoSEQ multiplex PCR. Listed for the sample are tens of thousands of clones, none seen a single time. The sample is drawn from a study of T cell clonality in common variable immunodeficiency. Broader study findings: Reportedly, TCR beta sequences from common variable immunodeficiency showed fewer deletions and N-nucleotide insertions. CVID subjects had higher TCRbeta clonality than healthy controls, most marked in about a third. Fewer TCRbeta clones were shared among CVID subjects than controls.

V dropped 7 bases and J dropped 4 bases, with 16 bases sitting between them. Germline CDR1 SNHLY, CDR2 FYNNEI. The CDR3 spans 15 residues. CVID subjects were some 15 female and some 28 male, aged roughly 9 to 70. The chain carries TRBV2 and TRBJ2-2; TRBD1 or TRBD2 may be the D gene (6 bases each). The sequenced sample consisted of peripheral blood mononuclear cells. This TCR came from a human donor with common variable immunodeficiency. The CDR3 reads CASIQQGGVTGELFF. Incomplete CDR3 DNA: TGTGCCAGCATTCAACAGGGAGGAGTCACCGGGGAG.